This T cell receptor beta chain originates from a study of lymphopenia after photon versus proton radiotherapy. In regard to this clone: Its cognate antigen is unknown.

Study conclusions and caveats: Survival link was tested only in deceased patients; proton benefit remains a possibility. After lymphocyte nadir, photon-treated repertoires showed oligoclonal expansion, especially CD8+ Temra. Under photons, naive T cells and diversity fell while effector/memory populations rose. Post-nadir TCR diversity decline inversely tracked overall survival among those who died.

CDR1 SNHLY and CDR2 FYNNEI come from the germline V gene. V lost 6 bases to trimming and J lost 1 base, with 9 bases between them. There are 13 residues in the CDR3. Sequencing was performed with immunoSEQ multiplex PCR; in TCRdb, only in-frame clones are kept and a portion is missing. The profile shows around 160,000 clones, approximately 91% of them singletons. This sequence originates from a man aged 45-65 years with gastric cancer. The sequencing used peripheral blood, collected from a patient treated with photon-based radiotherapy. The chain has TRBV2 and TRBJ1-1; D call uncertain. DNA for the CDR3: TGTGCCAGCAGCCACAGAGAGAACACTGAAGCTTTCTTT. Translation: CASSHRENTEAFF.